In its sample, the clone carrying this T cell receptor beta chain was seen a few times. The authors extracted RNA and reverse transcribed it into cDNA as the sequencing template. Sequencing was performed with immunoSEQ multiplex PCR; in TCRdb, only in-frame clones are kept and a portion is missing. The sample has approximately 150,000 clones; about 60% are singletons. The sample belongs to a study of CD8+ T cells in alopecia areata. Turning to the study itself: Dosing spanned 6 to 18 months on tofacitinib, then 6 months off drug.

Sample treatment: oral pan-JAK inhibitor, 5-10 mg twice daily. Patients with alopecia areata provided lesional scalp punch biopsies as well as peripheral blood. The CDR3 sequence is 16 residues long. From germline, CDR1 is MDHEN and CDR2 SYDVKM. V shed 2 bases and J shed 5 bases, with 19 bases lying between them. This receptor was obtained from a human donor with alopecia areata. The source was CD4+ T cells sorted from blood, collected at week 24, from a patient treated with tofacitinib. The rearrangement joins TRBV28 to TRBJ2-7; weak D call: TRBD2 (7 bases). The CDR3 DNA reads TGTGCCAGCAGTTTAAGTGGGGGGGCCGGGCTGAACGAGCAGTACTTC. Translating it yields CASSLSGGAGLNEQYF.